This T cell receptor beta chain came from a study of CD4 T cells in relation to SARS-CoV-2 and coronaviruses. Sequenced by immunoSEQ multiplex PCR; TCRdb stores in-frame clones only, minus some. The sample consists of some 17,000 clones, about 68% of them appearing once. Study results and caveats: Crossreactive clones expanded significantly less to SARS-CoV-2 than monoreactive clones.

In this sample, this clone turned up once. Its antigen remains unknown. Before the COVID-19 pandemic, during about 2010-2018, CD4+ T cells were taken from unexposed donors. The cells were cultured for about ten days before CD4+ T cells were isolated. Sequenced material: CD4+ T cells from PBMCs, cultured in vitro. This sequence originates from a human donor in good health.

CDR3 protein: CAWSARYRGNEQFF. The CDR3 nucleotides read TGTGCCTGGAGTGCACGGTATAGAGGCAATGAGCAGTTCTTC. J is TRBJ2-1 and V is TRBV30; the D is unclear. The CDR3 totals 14 residues. Trimming pared 1 base from V and 6 bases from J, leaving 13 bases between. Germline V gives CDR1 GTSNPN, CDR2 SVGIG (reference sequence).